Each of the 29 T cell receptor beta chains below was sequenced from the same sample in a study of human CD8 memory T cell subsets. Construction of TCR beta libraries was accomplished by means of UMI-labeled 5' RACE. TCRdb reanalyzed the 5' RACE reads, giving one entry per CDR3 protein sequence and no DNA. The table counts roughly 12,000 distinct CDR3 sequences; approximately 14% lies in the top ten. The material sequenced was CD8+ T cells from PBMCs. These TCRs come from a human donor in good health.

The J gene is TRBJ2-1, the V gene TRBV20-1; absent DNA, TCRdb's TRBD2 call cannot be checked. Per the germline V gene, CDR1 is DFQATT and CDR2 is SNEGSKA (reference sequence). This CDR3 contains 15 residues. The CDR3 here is CSASLLAGAGNEQFF.

The CDR3 reads CASSLFKDTEAFF. The genes are TRBV12-3 or TRBV12-4 and TRBJ1-1. The CDR3 is made up of 13 amino acids.

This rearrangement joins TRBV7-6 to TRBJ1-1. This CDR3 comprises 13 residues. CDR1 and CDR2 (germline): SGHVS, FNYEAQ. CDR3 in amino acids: CASSLERVTEAFF. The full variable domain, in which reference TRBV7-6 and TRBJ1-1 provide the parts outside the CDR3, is GAGVSQSPRYKVTKRGQDVALRCDPISGHVSLYWYRQALGQGPEFLTYFNYEAQQDKSGLPNDRFSAERPEGSISTLTIQRTEQRDSAMYRCASSLERVTEAFFGQGTRLTVV.

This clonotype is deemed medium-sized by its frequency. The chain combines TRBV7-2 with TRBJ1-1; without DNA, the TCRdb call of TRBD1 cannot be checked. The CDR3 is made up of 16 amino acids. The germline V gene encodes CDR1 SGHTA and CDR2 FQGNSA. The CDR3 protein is CASSLSRTPGNTEAFF.

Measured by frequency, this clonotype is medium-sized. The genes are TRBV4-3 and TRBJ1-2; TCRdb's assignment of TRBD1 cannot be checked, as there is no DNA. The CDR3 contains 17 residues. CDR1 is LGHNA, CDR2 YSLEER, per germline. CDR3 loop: CASSQDRGTGSRDGYTF.

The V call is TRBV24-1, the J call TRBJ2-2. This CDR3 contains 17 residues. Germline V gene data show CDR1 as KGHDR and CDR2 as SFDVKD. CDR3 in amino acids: CATSDTASSRNTGELFF.

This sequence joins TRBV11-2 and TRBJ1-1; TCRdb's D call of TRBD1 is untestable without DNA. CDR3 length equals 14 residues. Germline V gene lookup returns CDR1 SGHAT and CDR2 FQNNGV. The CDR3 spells CASSRYRGLTEAFF.

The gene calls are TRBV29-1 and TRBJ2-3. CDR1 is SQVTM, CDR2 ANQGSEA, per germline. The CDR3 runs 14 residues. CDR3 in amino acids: CSVVGKMGTDTQYF.

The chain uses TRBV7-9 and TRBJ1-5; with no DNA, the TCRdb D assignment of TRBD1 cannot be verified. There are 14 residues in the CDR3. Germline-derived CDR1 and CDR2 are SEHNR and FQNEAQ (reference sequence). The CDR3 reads CAIAGVLGEQPQHF.

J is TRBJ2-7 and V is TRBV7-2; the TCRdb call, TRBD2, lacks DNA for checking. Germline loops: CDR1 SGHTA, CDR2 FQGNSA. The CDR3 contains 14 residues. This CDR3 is CASSLVTPSYEQYF.

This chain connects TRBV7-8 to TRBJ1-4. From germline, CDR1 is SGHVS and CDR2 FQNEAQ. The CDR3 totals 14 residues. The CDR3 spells CASSLFGLAEKLFF.

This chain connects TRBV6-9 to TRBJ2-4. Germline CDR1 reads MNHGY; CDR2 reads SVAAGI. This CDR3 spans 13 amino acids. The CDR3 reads CASSLVRKNIQYF.

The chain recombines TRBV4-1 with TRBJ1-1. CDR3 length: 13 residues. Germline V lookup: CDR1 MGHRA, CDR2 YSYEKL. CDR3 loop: CASSRVDGLEAFF.

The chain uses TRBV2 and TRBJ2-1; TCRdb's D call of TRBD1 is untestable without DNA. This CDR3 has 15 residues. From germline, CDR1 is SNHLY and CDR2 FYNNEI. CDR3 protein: CASSEGALVYNEQFF.

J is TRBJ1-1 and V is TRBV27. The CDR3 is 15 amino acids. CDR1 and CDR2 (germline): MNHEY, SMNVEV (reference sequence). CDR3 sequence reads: CASSQGLLDVTEAFF.

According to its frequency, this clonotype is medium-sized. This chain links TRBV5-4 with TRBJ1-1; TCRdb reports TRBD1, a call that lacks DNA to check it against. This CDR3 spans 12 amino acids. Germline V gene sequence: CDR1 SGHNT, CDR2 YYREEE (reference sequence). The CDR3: CASSFRDTEAFF.

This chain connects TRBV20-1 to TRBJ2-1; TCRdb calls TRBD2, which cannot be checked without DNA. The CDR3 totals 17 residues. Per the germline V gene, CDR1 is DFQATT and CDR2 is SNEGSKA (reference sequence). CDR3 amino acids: CSARDLSSSGSVNEQFF.

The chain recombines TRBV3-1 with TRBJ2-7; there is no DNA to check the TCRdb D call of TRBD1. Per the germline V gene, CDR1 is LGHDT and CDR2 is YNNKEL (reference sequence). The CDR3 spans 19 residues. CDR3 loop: CASSQDLRHNRGGTYEQYF.

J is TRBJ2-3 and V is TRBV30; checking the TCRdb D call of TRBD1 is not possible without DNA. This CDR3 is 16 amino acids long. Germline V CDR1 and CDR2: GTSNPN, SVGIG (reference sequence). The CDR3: CAWRDPPGGAEDTQYF.

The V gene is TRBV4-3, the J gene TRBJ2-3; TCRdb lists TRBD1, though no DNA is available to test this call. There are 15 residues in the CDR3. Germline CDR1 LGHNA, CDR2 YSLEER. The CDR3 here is CASSQVLWGGDTQYF.

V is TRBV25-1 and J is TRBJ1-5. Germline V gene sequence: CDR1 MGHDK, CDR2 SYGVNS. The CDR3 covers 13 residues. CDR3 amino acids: CASSGQAHQPQHF.

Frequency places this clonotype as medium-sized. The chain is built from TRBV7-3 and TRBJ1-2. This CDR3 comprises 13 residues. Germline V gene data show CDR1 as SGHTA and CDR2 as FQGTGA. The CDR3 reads CASSSHGGYGYTF.

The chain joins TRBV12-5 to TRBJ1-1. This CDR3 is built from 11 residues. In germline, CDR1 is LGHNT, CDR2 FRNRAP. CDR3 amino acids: CASGLGTEAFF.

The CDR3 spells CAWSLGADTEAFF. V usage is TRBV30 and J usage is TRBJ1-1. The CDR3 runs to 13 residues. Per the germline V gene, CDR1 is GTSNPN and CDR2 is SVGIG (reference sequence).

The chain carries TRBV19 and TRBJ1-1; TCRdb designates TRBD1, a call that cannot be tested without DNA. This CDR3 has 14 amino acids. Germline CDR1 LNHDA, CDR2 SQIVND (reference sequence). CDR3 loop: CASSIGGARTGAFF.

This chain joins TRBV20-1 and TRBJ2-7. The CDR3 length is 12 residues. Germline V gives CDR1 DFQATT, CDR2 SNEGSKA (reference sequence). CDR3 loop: CSANDRSYEQYF.

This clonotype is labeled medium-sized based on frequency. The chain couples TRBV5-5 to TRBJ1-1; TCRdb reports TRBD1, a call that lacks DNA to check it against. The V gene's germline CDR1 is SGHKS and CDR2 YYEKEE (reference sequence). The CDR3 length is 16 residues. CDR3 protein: CASSFRDGGMNTEAFF.

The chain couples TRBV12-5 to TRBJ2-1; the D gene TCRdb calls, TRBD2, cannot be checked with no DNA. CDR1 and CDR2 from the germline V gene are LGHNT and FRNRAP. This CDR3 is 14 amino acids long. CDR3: CASGLGLAGDEQFF.

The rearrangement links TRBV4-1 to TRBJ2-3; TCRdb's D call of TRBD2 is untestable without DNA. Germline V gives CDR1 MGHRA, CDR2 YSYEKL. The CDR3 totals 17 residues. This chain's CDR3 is CASSHVTSGGITDTQYF.